One sample yielded the 6 T cell receptor beta chains listed below, sequenced in a study of beta chain features in type 1 diabetes. Findings and limits, study-wide: All four CD4+ subsets from Type 1 diabetes patients carried moderately but significantly shorter TCRB CDR3s.

Since all of the isolated RNA was reverse transcribed, expressed TCRB transcripts were what got sequenced. This table comes from immunoSEQ multiplex PCR, and its TCRdb copy is limited to in-frame clones, with some not included. The repertoire holds a few hundred thousand clones, with over 8.5% as singletons. Antigens for these TCRs are unknown. The specimen sequenced was central memory CD4+ T cells from blood. The receptors originated from a man between 25 and 39 years old with type 1 diabetes.

As to this clone: A far larger clone is just one base off, so this is likely a read error. This sequence joins TRBV14 and TRBJ2-3, with D perhaps TRBD2 (6 bases). CDR3 length: 14 amino acids. V lost 5 bases, J lost 9 bases, and 18 bases lay in between. Looked up from germline, CDR1 is SGHDN and CDR2 is FVKESK. The CDR3 DNA is TGTGCCAGCAGCTTGGCCCCCGGGGGTAGGACGCAGTATTTT. Amino acids: CASSLAPGGRTQYF.

The chain employs TRBV4-2 and TRBJ2-2; D may match TRBD1 or TRBD2 (5 bases each). V was clipped by 1 base and J by 3 bases, with 15 bases between them. Germline-derived CDR1 and CDR2 are LGHNA and YNFKEQ. The CDR3 consists of 17 residues. The CDR3 here is CASSQGGVGRDTGELFF. For the CDR3, the DNA is TGTGCCAGCAGCCAAGGAGGGGTAGGAAGGGACACCGGGGAGCTGTTTTTT.

This clone was detected a few times. The rearrangement uses TRBV9 and TRBJ2-3; 10 bases fit TRBD2. J was trimmed by 6 bases and V by 3 bases; bases with no gene match: 10. The CDR3 loop spans 16 amino acids. Germline V CDR1 and CDR2: SGDLS, YYNGEE. The CDR3 protein is CASSAQLAGLGDTQYF. CDR3 in DNA: TGTGCCAGCAGCGCCCAACTAGCGGGATTGGGGGATACGCAGTATTTT.

In its sample, this clone was seen many times. CDR3: CASSANSYEQYF. In DNA, the CDR3 is TGTGCCAGCAGTGCCAACTCCTACGAGCAGTACTTC. V usage is TRBV2 and J usage is TRBJ2-7; D is unclear. The V and J ends lost 4 bases and 0 bases respectively, with 4 bases between them. Germline CDR1 reads SNHLY; CDR2 reads FYNNEI. The length of the CDR3 is 12 residues.

V and J are TRBV6-6 and TRBJ2-1, with no clear D. This CDR3 has 11 residues. From germline, CDR1 is MNHNY and CDR2 SVGAGI (reference sequence). The ends were cut back, 6 bases at V and 3 bases at J, with 3 bases in the middle. The CDR3 protein is CASRSYNEQFF. DNA for the CDR3: TGTGCCAGCAGAAGCTACAATGAGCAGTTCTTC.

V usage is TRBV5-1 and J usage is TRBJ1-1; 11 nucleotides match TRBD1. Looked up from germline, CDR1 is SGHRS and CDR2 is YFSETQ. The CDR3 totals 17 residues. V was pared by 2 bases and J by 0 bases, with 6 bases of the junction left unmatched. This CDR3 reads CASSFPGQGALNTEAFF. The CDR3 DNA reads as TGCGCCAGCAGCTTTCCTGGACAGGGGGCTCTGAACACTGAAGCTTTCTTT. The entire variable domain, with the rest obtained from reference TRBV5-1 and TRBJ1-1, is as follows: KAGVTQTPRYLIKTRGQQVTLSCSPISGHRSVSWYQQTPGQGLQFLFEYFSETQRNKGNFPGRFSGRQFSNSRSEMNVSTLELGDSALYLCASSFPGQGALNTEAFFGQGTRLTVV.